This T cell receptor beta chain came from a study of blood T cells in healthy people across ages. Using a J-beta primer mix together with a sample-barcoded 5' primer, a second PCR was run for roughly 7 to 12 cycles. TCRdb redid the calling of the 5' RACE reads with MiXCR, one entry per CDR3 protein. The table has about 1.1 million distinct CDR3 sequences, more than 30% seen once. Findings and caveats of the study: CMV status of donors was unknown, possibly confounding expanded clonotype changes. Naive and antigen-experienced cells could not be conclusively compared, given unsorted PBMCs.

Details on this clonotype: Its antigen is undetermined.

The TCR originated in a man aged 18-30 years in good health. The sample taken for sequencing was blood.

Here the CDR3 reads CASSTPGDNEQFF. In DNA form, the CDR3 reads TGTGCCAGCAGTACCCCGGGAGACAATGAGCAGTTCTTC. The genes are TRBV12-3 or TRBV12-4 and TRBJ2-1; a possible D gene is TRBD2 (6 bases). The CDR3 is 13 residues long. With 5 bases removed from V and 5 bases from J, the gap between germline ends came to 10 bases.